This record covers a single T cell receptor (beta chain). The entry originates in a study of Ad26.COV2.S vaccination and SARS-CoV-2 variants. The CDR3 has 19 residues. Germline loops: CDR1 SEHNR, CDR2 FQNEAQ (reference sequence). The V gene lost 1 base and the J gene lost 7 bases, with 27 bases spanning the gap. Libraries were prepared by immunoSEQ multiplex PCR; TCRdb keeps only in-frame clonotypes and omits some of them. The repertoire holds hundreds of thousands of clones, with roughly 84% as singletons. This sample's treatment: 15 to 20 received Ad26.COV2.S at low or high dose, single or two shots; 5 received placebo; per-sample allocation not given. The samples were gathered on day 63 after the first injection of vaccine or placebo. Adults aged 18-55 years in Boston included the donor.

This clonotype originated in a person between 18 and 59 years old who received the Ad26.COV2.S COVID-19 vaccine or a placebo. The material was peripheral blood, obtained in a trial of Ad26.COV2.S vaccine versus placebo. The chain is built from TRBV7-9 and TRBJ2-3, with D perhaps matching TRBD2 (7 bases). CDR3 nucleotides: TGTGCCAGCAGCTTAGGGGTCAAGGGGGACTACGAAACCTTTAATACGCAGTATTTT. Translating gives CASSLGVKGDYETFNTQYF.